The clone carrying this TCR beta chain was recorded once. This sample was included in a study of control samples from healthy donors and cancer patients. The assay was immunoSEQ multiplex PCR, and TCRdb's table has in-frame clones only and misses some. Here the sample spans some 120,000 clones, about 93% being singletons. Trimming took 3 bases from V and 0 from J; bases not matched to a gene: 17. The germline CDR1 and CDR2 sequences are SGDLS and YYNGEE. The length of the CDR3 is 19 residues. The sample taken for sequencing was blood. This receptor was identified in a man younger than 40 in good health. The chain recombines TRBV9 with TRBJ1-1, with TRBD1 identical over 7 bases. CDR3 DNA sequence: TGTGCCAGCAGCGGGGGGCCGACAGGGAGCCCCTTAGTGAACACTGAAGCTTTCTTT. Amino acid sequence: CASSGGPTGSPLVNTEAFF.